This TCR beta chain was sequenced for a study of T cells in Graves' hyperthyroidism and ophthalmopathy. Study-wide points: For ophthalmopathy, model prediction preceded onset by a median about 6 months. The majority of expanded thyroid clonotypes above 0.001 also appeared in blood.

In this sample, this clonotype turned up many times. Its matching antigen is unknown. V lost 0 bases to trimming and J lost 6 bases, with 12 bases between them. CDR3 length: 14 amino acids. CDR1 and CDR2 (germline): DFQATT, SNEGSKA (reference sequence). Stable hyperthyroidism: no ophthalmopathy progression over 18 months of follow-up. Clinical symptoms, serum thyroxine, TRAb, thyroid ultrasound and orbital computed tomography established diagnosis. Amplification of TCR beta CDR3 regions used RNA as the template. First-round RT-PCR with HTBI primers amplified the TCR CDR3 region. TCRdb used MiXCR to reprocess the multiplex PCR reads, holding one entry per CDR3 protein. Here the sample spans some 740,000 distinct CDR3 sequences, around 13% being singletons.

The receptor comes from a young woman with Graves' hyperthyroidism. The sample was blood. The V and J genes are TRBV20-1 and TRBJ2-1; the D is unclear. CDR3 in DNA: TGCAGTGCTAGAGATCTCCCACGTCTCAATGAGCAGTTCTTC. It encodes CSARDLPRLNEQFF.